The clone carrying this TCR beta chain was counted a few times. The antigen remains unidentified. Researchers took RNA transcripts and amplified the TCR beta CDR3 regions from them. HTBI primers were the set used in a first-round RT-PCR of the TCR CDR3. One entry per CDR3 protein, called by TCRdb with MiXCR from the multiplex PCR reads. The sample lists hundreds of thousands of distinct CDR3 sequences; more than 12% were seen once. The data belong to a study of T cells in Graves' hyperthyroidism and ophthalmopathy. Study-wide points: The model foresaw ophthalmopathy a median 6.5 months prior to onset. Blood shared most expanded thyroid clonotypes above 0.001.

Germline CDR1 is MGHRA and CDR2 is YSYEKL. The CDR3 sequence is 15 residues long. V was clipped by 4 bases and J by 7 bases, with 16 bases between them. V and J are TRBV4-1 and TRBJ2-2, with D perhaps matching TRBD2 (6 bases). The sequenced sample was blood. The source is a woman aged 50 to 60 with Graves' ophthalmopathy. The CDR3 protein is CASSPSRRAFGELFF. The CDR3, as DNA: TGCGCCAGCAGCCCCAGCCGGAGGGCCTTCGGGGAGCTGTTTTTT.